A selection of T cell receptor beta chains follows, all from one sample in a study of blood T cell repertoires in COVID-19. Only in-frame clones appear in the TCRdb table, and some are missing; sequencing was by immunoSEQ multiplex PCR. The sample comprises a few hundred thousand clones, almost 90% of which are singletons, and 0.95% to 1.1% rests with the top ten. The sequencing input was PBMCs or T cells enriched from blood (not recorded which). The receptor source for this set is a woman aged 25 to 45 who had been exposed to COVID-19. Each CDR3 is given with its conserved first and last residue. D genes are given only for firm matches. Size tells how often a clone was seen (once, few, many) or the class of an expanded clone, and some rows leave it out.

CDR3 DNA: TGTGCCAGCAGCTTGTCCGGACAGCGGGGATTTGAAAAACTGTTTTTT; CDR3 protein: CASSLSGQRGFEKLFF; V gene: TRBV7-6; D gene: NA; clone size: NA; J gene: TRBJ1-4
CDR3 DNA: TGTGCCAGCAGTGAAGGCACCCGGTACCAAGAGACCCAGTACTTC; CDR3 protein: CASSEGTRYQETQYF; V gene: TRBV6-1; D gene: NA; clone size: NA; J gene: TRBJ2-5
CDR3 DNA: TGTGCCAGCAGCTTAGCGATAGATAGTCAGCCCCAGCATTTT; CDR3 protein: CASSLAIDSQPQHF; V gene: TRBV7-2; D gene: NA; clone size: NA; J gene: TRBJ1-5
CDR3 DNA: TGTGCCATCAGTGAGAGGACAGGGGACCTCACCGGGGAGCTGTTTTTT; CDR3 protein: CAISERTGDLTGELFF; V gene: TRBV10-3; D gene: TRBD1; clone size: NA; J gene: TRBJ2-2
CDR3 DNA: TGCGCCAGCAGCTTCCGGCGGGAGCGGGGAGAGACCCAGTACTTC; CDR3 protein: CASSFRRERGETQYF; V gene: TRBV5-1; D gene: TRBD2; clone size: NA; J gene: TRBJ2-5
CDR3 DNA: TGTGCCAGCACGACGTCCCGGGACAGTTACACCGGGGAGCTGTTTTTT; CDR3 protein: CASTTSRDSYTGELFF; V gene: TRBV28; D gene: TRBD1; clone size: once; J gene: TRBJ2-2
CDR3 DNA: TGTGCCAGCAGCGTAGACCCGGGGGAGTATTCACCCCTCCACTTT; CDR3 protein: CASSVDPGEYSPLHF; V gene: TRBV9; D gene: NA; clone size: NA; J gene: TRBJ1-6
CDR3 DNA: TGTGCCAGCAGGTTGGGACAGGGCAACTACGAGCAGTACTTC; CDR3 protein: CASRLGQGNYEQYF; V gene: TRBV5-5; D gene: TRBD1; clone size: NA; J gene: TRBJ2-7
CDR3 DNA: TGTGCCAGCAGCTTGAACGGGAGAAACACCGGGGAGCTGTTTTTT; CDR3 protein: CASSLNGRNTGELFF; V gene: TRBV7-2; D gene: NA; clone size: once; J gene: TRBJ2-2
CDR3 DNA: TGTGCCAGCTCACCACTAGGACAGGGCAATCAGCCCCAGCATTTT; CDR3 protein: CASSPLGQGNQPQHF; V gene: TRBV18; D gene: TRBD1; clone size: NA; J gene: TRBJ1-5
CDR3 DNA: TGTGCCAGCAGCTTAGTACAGGACGCTCAAACCTCTGGGGCCAACGTCCTGACTTTC; CDR3 protein: CASSLVQDAQTSGANVLTF; V gene: TRBV9; D gene: NA; clone size: NA; J gene: TRBJ2-6
CDR3 DNA: TGTGCCACCAGTGATCCTGGCCAGGGACTACTCACCGGGGAGCTGTTTTTT; CDR3 protein: CATSDPGQGLLTGELFF; V gene: TRBV24-1; D gene: TRBD2; clone size: NA; J gene: TRBJ2-2
CDR3 DNA: TGTGCCATCAGTCCTAATAGCGGACCACGGAAAAACATTCAGTACTTC; CDR3 protein: CAISPNSGPRKNIQYF; V gene: TRBV10-3; D gene: NA; clone size: NA; J gene: TRBJ2-4
CDR3 DNA: TGCAGCGTTGGGGCTAGCGGGAGCTGGGAGACCCAGTACTTC; CDR3 protein: CSVGASGSWETQYF; V gene: TRBV29-1; D gene: TRBD2; clone size: NA; J gene: TRBJ2-5
CDR3 DNA: TGTGCCAGCAGTCCCCTGGGACTAGCGGGGGACAATGAGCAGTTCTTC; CDR3 protein: CASSPLGLAGDNEQFF; V gene: TRBV28; D gene: TRBD2; clone size: once; J gene: TRBJ2-1
CDR3 DNA: TGTGCCAGCAGTTCCCTACACAGGGCGACTAATGAAAAACTGTTTTTT; CDR3 protein: CASSSLHRATNEKLFF; V gene: TRBV6-5; D gene: NA; clone size: few; J gene: TRBJ1-4
CDR3 DNA: TGTGCCAGCAGCCAAGAAAGTAGGGGGAGGGCCGAAGATACGCAGTATTTT; CDR3 protein: CASSQESRGRAEDTQYF; V gene: TRBV3-1/TRBV3-2; D gene: NA; clone size: NA; J gene: TRBJ2-3
CDR3 DNA: TGTGCCAGCAGCTTCCAGGTAGCGGGAGGAATCTACGAGCAGTACTTC; CDR3 protein: CASSFQVAGGIYEQYF; V gene: TRBV13; D gene: TRBD2; clone size: NA; J gene: TRBJ2-7
CDR3 DNA: TGTGCCTGGAGTAGCAGGGTCTATGGCTACACCTTC; CDR3 protein: CAWSSRVYGYTF; V gene: TRBV30; D gene: NA; clone size: NA; J gene: TRBJ1-2
CDR3 DNA: TGTGCCACCAGCAGAGATCTAGCGCCCACCGGGGAGCTGTTTTTT; CDR3 protein: CATSRDLAPTGELFF; V gene: TRBV15; D gene: NA; clone size: NA; J gene: TRBJ2-2
CDR3 DNA: TGTGCCAGCAGTCGAAGGGGGTTAAGTAGGTCTGGGGCCAACGTCCTGACTTTC; CDR3 protein: CASSRRGLSRSGANVLTF; V gene: TRBV2; D gene: NA; clone size: NA; J gene: TRBJ2-6
CDR3 DNA: TGTGCCAGCAGTTTATGGGGACAGGGGAACACCGGGGAGCTGTTTTTT; CDR3 protein: CASSLWGQGNTGELFF; V gene: TRBV27; D gene: TRBD1; clone size: NA; J gene: TRBJ2-2